These 15 T cell receptor beta chains came from one sample sequenced in a study of regulatory T cells in long-lasting Graves disease. Time point meaning: persistent/refractory GD, antithyroid drugs over 5 years with positive TRAb. The TCR library was made from RNA that had been extracted from PBMCs in TRIzol. Library construction for TCR beta used iRepertoire HTBI primers and Arm-PCR of CDR3 regions. TCRdb ran MiXCR on the multiplex PCR reads and lists one entry per CDR3 protein. The sample has some 300,000 distinct CDR3 sequences, 22% seen once. The sample was peripheral blood mononuclear cells (PBMCs), taken when the disease was refractory, from a patient treated with antithyroid drugs. The receptors originated from a female donor with Graves disease.

This clonotype was seen only a few times. The chain joins TRBV27 to TRBJ2-2; D call uncertain. Germline V lookup: CDR1 MNHEY, CDR2 SMNVEV (reference sequence). CDR3 length equals 18 residues. V was shortened by 3 bases and J by 0 bases, with 17 bases between the two germline ends. The CDR3 DNA is TGTGCCAGCAGTTTCCGGGCTGTCCTGAGTCCGAACACCGGGGAGCTGTTTTTT. The encoded protein is CASSFRAVLSPNTGELFF.

Many counts were recorded for this clonotype. V and J are TRBV7-2 and TRBJ2-7; D is possibly TRBD2 (6 bases). V was trimmed by 5 bases and J by 7 bases, leaving 27 bases between them. There are 17 residues in the CDR3. Germline CDR1 reads SGHTA; CDR2 reads FQGNSA. CDR3 sequence: CASSPFSMGLSLGEQYF. Here the CDR3 DNA reads TGTGCCAGCAGCCCATTCTCTATGGGACTTTCGTTAGGAGAGCAGTACTTC.

This clonotype has a handful of counts. CDR3 residues: CSARDISSGASNTGELFF. CDR3 nucleotides: TGCAGTGCTAGAGATATATCTAGCGGGGCATCGAACACCGGGGAGCTGTTTTTT. The V call is TRBV20-1, the J call TRBJ2-2, with 9 nucleotides matching TRBD2. CDR3 size: 18 residues. Germline V CDR1 and CDR2: DFQATT, SNEGSKA (reference sequence). V was clipped by 0 bases and J by 0 bases; unmatched bases: 8.

This clonotype was observed many times. V gene TRBV7-8 combines with J gene TRBJ1-5; D uncertain. With 5 bases removed from V and 4 bases from J, the gap between germline ends came to 9 bases. Germline assignment: CDR1 SGHVS and CDR2 FQNEAQ. The CDR3 has 13 residues. CDR3 residues: CASSPRENQPQHF. For the CDR3, the DNA is TGTGCCAGCAGCCCGAGGGAAAATCAGCCCCAGCATTTT.

In nucleotides, the CDR3 is TGCGCCAGCAGCCAAGCGCGACTAGCGGGGGTGGGGAGAGAGACCCAGTACTTC. Translated, it gives CASSQARLAGVGRETQYF. This chain connects TRBV4-1 to TRBJ2-5, with TRBD2 matching 12 bases. There are 18 residues in the CDR3. Germline CDR1 and CDR2: MGHRA and YSYEKL. J was trimmed by 4 bases and V by 1 base; bases with no gene match: 10.

In its sample, this clonotype was seen a few times. The chain carries TRBV20-1 and TRBJ1-4; TRBD1 might be the D (5 bases). The V gene's germline CDR1 is DFQATT and CDR2 SNEGSKA (reference sequence). Trimming shortened V by 6 bases and J by 7 bases, and 15 bases separated the two germline ends. The CDR3 is 13 amino acids. DNA of the CDR3: TGCAGTGCCCCTGGGACCCGAGGTGAAAAACTGTTTTTT. Translated, it gives CSAPGTRGEKLFF.

This clonotype turned up a few times. The CDR3 nucleotides read TGTGCCAGCACGGCAGGGTCCTACGAGCAGTACTTC. Its protein is CASTAGSYEQYF. This chain joins TRBV6-2 or TRBV6-3 and TRBJ2-7; a weak D match, TRBD1 (5 bases). The ends were cut back, 7 bases at V and 1 base at J, with 8 bases in the middle. The CDR3 sequence is 12 residues long. Germline CDR1 MNHEY, CDR2 SVGEGT.

At least ten counts were recorded for this clonotype. The chain recombines TRBV7-2 with TRBJ1-1, with D hard to call. Germline CDR1 reads SGHTA; CDR2 reads FQGNSA. The CDR3 totals 14 residues. V was trimmed by 5 bases and J by 0 bases, leaving 10 bases between them. For the CDR3, the DNA is TGTGCCAGCAGCGTGGGTCATATGAACACTGAAGCTTTCTTT. It codes for CASSVGHMNTEAFF.

The chain links TRBV9 to TRBJ2-3; 10 nucleotides agree with TRBD2. The CDR3 totals 16 residues. The trim removed 0 bases at V and 4 bases at J, leaving 5 bases unmatched. Germline loops: CDR1 SGDLS, CDR2 YYNGEE. CDR3 residues: CASSVGTSGNSDTQYF. The DNA of the CDR3 is TGTGCCAGCAGCGTAGGTACTAGCGGGAATTCAGATACGCAGTATTTT.

This clonotype has at least ten counts. J is TRBJ2-6 and V is TRBV5-4; D unclear. This CDR3 comprises 16 residues. Per germline, CDR1 SGHNT and CDR2 YYREEE (reference sequence). V lost 2 bases, J lost 0 bases, and 9 bases lay in between. The CDR3 coding sequence is TGTGCCAGCAGCTTTTCCTTGGACTCTGGGGCCAACGTCCTGACTTTC. The encoded protein is CASSFSLDSGANVLTF.

At least ten counts were recorded for this clonotype. The chain is built from TRBV28 and TRBJ2-7, with D maybe TRBD2 (5 bases). Trimming took off 5 bases at V and 5 bases at J, with 16 bases between the two ends. Germline V CDR1 and CDR2: MDHEN, SYDVKM. This CDR3 contains 14 residues. The CDR3 nucleotides are TGTGCCAGCAGTAGACCCCCCACTAGTGACGAGCAGTACTTC. Its translation: CASSRPPTSDEQYF. Full variable domain (outside the CDR3, taken from reference TRBV28 and TRBJ2-7): DVKVTQSSRYLVKRTGEKVFLECVQDMDHENMFWYRQDPGLGLRLIYFSYDVKMKEKGDIPEGYSVSREKKERFSLILESASTNQTSMYLCASSRPPTSDEQYFGPGTRLTVT.

This clonotype was counted between two and nine times. This chain uses TRBV6-1 with TRBJ1-2, with D hard to call. The V and J ends lost 6 bases and 8 bases respectively, with 16 bases between them. The CDR3 spans 13 residues. In germline, CDR1 is MNHNS, CDR2 SASEGT. The CDR3 DNA follows: TGTGCCAGCAGCCGTAGCGCCAATCCGGGCTACACCTTC. It encodes CASSRSANPGYTF.

This clonotype has ten or more counts. The rearrangement joins TRBV30 to TRBJ2-7; 8 bases are shared with TRBD1. This CDR3 comprises 12 residues. V shed 7 bases and J 6 bases; nucleotides not matched to a gene: 8. Germline CDR1 GTSNPN, CDR2 SVGIG (reference sequence). Here the CDR3 reads CAFGQGLREQYF. In nucleotides, the CDR3 is TGTGCCTTTGGACAGGGACTCCGCGAGCAGTACTTC.

This clonotype was seen at least ten times. The rearrangement joins TRBV30 to TRBJ1-1, with D uncertain. Between the trimmed V and J ends, which lost 0 bases and 10 bases, there was a span of 9 bases. The CDR3 spans 11 residues. Germline loops: CDR1 GTSNPN, CDR2 SVGIG (reference sequence). The CDR3 DNA reads TGTGCCTGGAGTGTGGGGTACTTAGCTTTCTTT. Its protein is CAWSVGYLAFF.

Regarding this clonotype: A junction boundary mismatches the germline segment, possibly from a read error. The rearrangement uses TRBV5-5 and TRBJ1-2; TRBD1 matches at 7 bases. The CDR3 loop spans 14 amino acids. CDR1 is SGHKS and CDR2 is YYEKEE in the germline V gene (reference sequence). CDR3 amino acids: CASSPGQENYDYTF. CDR3 bases: TGTGCCAGCAGCCCCGGACAGGAGAACTATGACTACACCTTC.